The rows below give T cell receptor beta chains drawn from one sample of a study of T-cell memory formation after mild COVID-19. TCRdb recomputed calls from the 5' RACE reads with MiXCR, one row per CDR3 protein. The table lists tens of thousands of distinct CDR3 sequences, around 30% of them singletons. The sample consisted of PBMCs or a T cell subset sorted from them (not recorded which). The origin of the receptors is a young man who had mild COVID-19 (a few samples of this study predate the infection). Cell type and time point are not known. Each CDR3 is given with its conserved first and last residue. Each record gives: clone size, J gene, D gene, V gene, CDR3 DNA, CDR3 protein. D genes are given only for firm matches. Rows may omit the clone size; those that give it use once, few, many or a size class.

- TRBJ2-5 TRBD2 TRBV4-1 TGCGCCAGCAGCCCACGACTAGCGGGGGTTGAGACCCAGTACTTC CASSPRLAGVETQYF
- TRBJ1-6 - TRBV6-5 TGTGCCAGCAGTCCCTATAATTCACCCCTCCACTTT CASSPYNSPLHF
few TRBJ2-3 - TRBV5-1 TGCGCCAGCAGGGACCTTAGCACAGATACGCAGTATTTT CASRDLSTDTQYF
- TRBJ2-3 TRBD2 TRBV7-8 TGTGCCAGCAGCTCGAGCGGGGGGGGTTCCACAGATACGCAGTATTTT CASSSSGGGSTDTQYF
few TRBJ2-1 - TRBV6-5 TGTGCCAGCAGCCCTGGGGGCCGTGAGCAGTTCTTC CASSPGGREQFF
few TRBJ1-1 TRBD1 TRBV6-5 TGTGCCAGCGGGGACAGGGCGAACACTGAAGCTTTCTTT CASGDRANTEAFF
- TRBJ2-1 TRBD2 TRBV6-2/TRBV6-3 TGTGCCAGCAGCATATCTAGCGGGGGGTATAATGAGCAGTTCTTC CASSISSGGYNEQFF
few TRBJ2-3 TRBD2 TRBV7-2 TGTGCCAGCAGCTTACTAGCGGGGGGTTCCGGCACAGATACGCAGTATTTT CASSLLAGGSGTDTQYF
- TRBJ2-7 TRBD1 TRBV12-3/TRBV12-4 TGTGCCAGCAGTTCGTCCCGGGACAGGGGTTGGCAATCCTACGAGCAGTACTTC CASSSSRDRGWQSYEQYF
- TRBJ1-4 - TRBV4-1 TGCGCCAGCAGCCAACAGGGGCTCGCAACTAATGAAAAACTGTTTTTT CASSQQGLATNEKLFF
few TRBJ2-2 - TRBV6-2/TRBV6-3 TGTGCCAGCAGTTTGTCGGAGATCGGGGAGCTGTTTTTT CASSLSEIGELFF
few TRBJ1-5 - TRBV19 TGTGCCAGTAGTATAACCCCGGGAAGCAATCAGCCCCAGCATTTT CASSITPGSNQPQHF
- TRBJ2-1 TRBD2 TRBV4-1 TGCGCCAGCAGCCAAGTTCGGGGGGGATCCAATGAGCAGTTCTTC CASSQVRGGSNEQFF
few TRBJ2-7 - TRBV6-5 TGTGCCAGCAGCCCCCGGAAAGTCTACTACGAGCAGTACTTC CASSPRKVYYEQYF
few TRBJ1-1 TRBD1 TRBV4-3 TGCGCCAGCAGCCAAGATGGGACAGGGAAAACTGAAGCTTTCTTT CASSQDGTGKTEAFF
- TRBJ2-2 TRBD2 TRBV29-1 TGCAGCGTTGACGGCGGGGGTCCCGGGGAGCTGTTTTTT CSVDGGGPGELFF
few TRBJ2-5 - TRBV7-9 TGTGCCAGCAGCTCCCTCGCCGGGGCGCCGTTCCGGGAGACCCAGTACTTC CASSSLAGAPFRETQYF